This T cell receptor (beta chain) was recorded in a study of cytomegalovirus exposure and HLA in healthy donors. Germline values: CDR1 SGHAT, CDR2 FQNNGV. CDR3 length equals 14 residues. V trimming: 5 bases; J trimming: 0 bases; junction bases outside the gene matches: 3. Primers included in the PCR were 60 Vbeta and 13 Jbeta primers. Sequenced by immunoSEQ multiplex PCR; TCRdb stores in-frame clones only, minus some. The listing contains more than 95,000 clones. Turning to this clone: Its cognate antigen is unknown.

Study observations and caveats: With DRB1 most and HLA-C fewest, TCR association rates differed between HLA loci in a later analysis. Reports indicated that the classifier achieved high specificity and sensitivity in diagnosing cytomegalovirus status. A list of around 150 TCR beta chains associated with cytomegalovirus was given. Later, an analysis found that common viral pathogens appeared to be linked with several of the most significant clusters.

The sequence was obtained from a man aged 35-49 years in good health and CMV-seronegative. The gene calls are TRBV11-2 and TRBJ2-5; 7 bases fit TRBD1. Sequenced sample: PBMCs. CDR3 coding DNA: TGTGCCAGCAGCCCCGACAGGGACCAAGAGACCCAGTACTTC. Protein: CASSPDRDQETQYF. Full variable domain (remainder filled in from reference TRBV11-2 and TRBJ2-5): EAGVAQSPRYKIIEKRQSVAFWCNPISGHATLYWYQQILGQGPKLLIQFQNNGVVDDSQLPKDRFSAERLKGVDSTLKIQPAKLEDSAVYLCASSPDRDQETQYFGPGTRLLVL.